The sample holds many counts of the clone carrying this T cell receptor beta chain. Using RNA transcripts as the source, TCR beta CDR3 regions were amplified. When the TCR CDR3 underwent first-round RT-PCR, the HTBI primer set was used. TCRdb reanalysed the multiplex PCR reads using MiXCR and keeps one entry per CDR3 protein. The sample records around 600,000 distinct CDR3 sequences, 16% being singletons. This specimen comes from a study of T cells in Graves' hyperthyroidism and ophthalmopathy. Germline values: CDR1 MDHEN, CDR2 SYDVKM. V lost 3 bases and J 4 bases, leaving 8 bases between the germline ends. CDR3 size: 13 residues.

The clonotype originates from a woman aged 40 to 50 with Graves' ophthalmopathy. The chain links TRBV28 to TRBJ2-3; weak D call: TRBD2 (6 bases). The sequencing sample was made of blood. DNA for the CDR3: TGTGCCAGCAGTTTCGGGACTCCAGATACGCAGTATTTT. This encodes CASSFGTPDTQYF.